This T cell receptor beta chain came from a study of blood T cells in healthy people across ages. Study-wide results and limits: The percentage of naive T cells correlated strongly with TCR beta diversity. Since the PBMCs were unsorted, naive and antigen-experienced cells could not be conclusively compared. A roughly linear fall in TCR beta diversity per million T cells was seen with increasing age.

In this sample, this clonotype turned up once. Its antigen remains unidentified. CDR3 length: 14 amino acids. Germline assignment: CDR1 SGHVS and CDR2 FNYEAQ. V lost 5 bases, J lost 5 bases, and 12 bases lay in between. Together with a sample-barcoded 5' primer, a J-beta primer mix was included in a second PCR lasting roughly 6 to 12 cycles. TCRdb ran MiXCR on the 5' RACE reads and lists one entry per CDR3 protein. The table includes about 1.6 million distinct CDR3 sequences, around 35% detected once. The TCR sequence derives from a young woman in good health. The sample taken for sequencing was blood. The gene calls are TRBV7-6 and TRBJ1-4; D gene uncertain. The CDR3 DNA follows: TGTGCCAGCAGCCCCTACCACAGCAATGAAAAACTGTTTTTT. It is translated as CASSPYHSNEKLFF.